The rows below give T cell receptor beta chains drawn from one sample of a study of response to subunit inactivated influenza vaccine. TCRdb itself ran the RT-PCR reads through MiXCR, one entry per CDR3 protein. The sample contains under 500,000 distinct CDR3 sequences, approximately 11% of which appear only once. The sequencing here drew on PBMCs from blood, taken about 40 days after vaccination. Receptors originate from a man aged 45-65 years who received an inactivated influenza vaccine. Both conserved end residues are part of each CDR3. D genes are given only for firm matches. Clone size is not always given. Where it is, it says once, few, many or a class for expanded clones.

j_call: TRBJ2-5; clone_size: -; v_call: TRBV6-2/TRBV6-3; d_call: TRBD2; cdr3_nt: TGTGCCAGCAGTTACTCGCGCCAAGGAGAGGGAGGGTTAGAGACCCAGTACTTC; cdr3_aa: CASSYSRQGEGGLETQYF
j_call: TRBJ2-3; clone_size: -; v_call: TRBV10-2; d_call: -; cdr3_nt: TGCGCCAGCAGACGGACAGCGGGGCGGGGGCCAGATACGCAGTATTTT; cdr3_aa: CASRRTAGRGPDTQYF
j_call: TRBJ1-1; clone_size: -; v_call: TRBV28; d_call: -; cdr3_nt: TGTGCCAGCAAAGAGCGAAACACTGAAGCTTTCTTT; cdr3_aa: CASKERNTEAFF
j_call: TRBJ1-2; clone_size: many; v_call: TRBV12-3/TRBV12-4; d_call: -; cdr3_nt: TGTGCCAGCGGAAAGGGCTATGGCTACACCTTC; cdr3_aa: CASGKGYGYTF
j_call: TRBJ1-5; clone_size: many; v_call: TRBV5-5; d_call: TRBD1; cdr3_nt: TGTGCCAGCAGCAACTCCGGGACAGGGGGCTATCAGCCCCAGCATTTT; cdr3_aa: CASSNSGTGGYQPQHF
j_call: TRBJ2-7; clone_size: -; v_call: TRBV20-1; d_call: TRBD1; cdr3_nt: TGCAGTGCTAGAAGGACAGGGGGAAGAGCGCATCATAAACCCTACGAGCAGTACTTC; cdr3_aa: CSARRTGGRAHHKPYEQYF
j_call: TRBJ2-3; clone_size: few; v_call: TRBV10-3; d_call: -; cdr3_nt: TGTGCCATCAGTGAGAGACAGACAGATACGCAGTATTTT; cdr3_aa: CAISERQTDTQYF
j_call: TRBJ2-5; clone_size: -; v_call: TRBV20-1; d_call: -; cdr3_nt: TGCAGTGCCACCAGGTGGGACACACAAGAGACCCAGTACTTC; cdr3_aa: CSATRWDTQETQYF
j_call: TRBJ2-5; clone_size: -; v_call: TRBV20-1; d_call: TRBD1; cdr3_nt: TGCAGTGCTAGTCAACAGGGGGTCCAAGAGACCCAGTACTTC; cdr3_aa: CSASQQGVQETQYF
j_call: TRBJ2-3; clone_size: few; v_call: TRBV5-1; d_call: TRBD1; cdr3_nt: TGCGCCAGCCTGCGGGGACAGGGAAGCACAGATACGCAGTATTTT; cdr3_aa: CASLRGQGSTDTQYF
j_call: TRBJ2-5; clone_size: -; v_call: TRBV6-1; d_call: TRBD2; cdr3_nt: TGTGCCAGCAGCCTGACTAGCGGGGGTCCGGGAATAGAGACCCAGTACTTC; cdr3_aa: CASSLTSGGPGIETQYF
j_call: TRBJ2-5; clone_size: few; v_call: TRBV20-1; d_call: -; cdr3_nt: TGCAGTGGTGGGGAAGAGACCCAGTACTTC; cdr3_aa: CSGGEETQYF
j_call: TRBJ2-1; clone_size: few; v_call: TRBV7-8; d_call: TRBD2; cdr3_nt: TGTGCCAGCAGCACTAGCGGGAGGGCCGGTGAGCAGTTCTTC; cdr3_aa: CASSTSGRAGEQFF
j_call: TRBJ1-2; clone_size: many; v_call: TRBV12-3/TRBV12-4; d_call: -; cdr3_nt: TGTGCCAGCAGTTTGGGAGTGTACGGCTACACCTTC; cdr3_aa: CASSLGVYGYTF
j_call: TRBJ2-1; clone_size: many; v_call: TRBV10-3; d_call: TRBD2; cdr3_nt: TGTGCCATCGCTAGCGGGGGCAACAATGAGCAGTTCTTC; cdr3_aa: CAIASGGNNEQFF
j_call: TRBJ1-5; clone_size: few; v_call: TRBV7-9; d_call: -; cdr3_nt: TGTGCCAGCAGCTTATATGCACAGCCCCAGCATTTT; cdr3_aa: CASSLYAQPQHF
j_call: TRBJ2-3; clone_size: many; v_call: TRBV20-1; d_call: TRBD2; cdr3_nt: TGCAGTGCTAGAACTGGGACTAGCGGATACACAGATACGCAGTATTTT; cdr3_aa: CSARTGTSGYTDTQYF
j_call: TRBJ2-7; clone_size: few; v_call: TRBV4-2; d_call: -; cdr3_nt: TGTGCCAGCAGCCAAGATTCGGCACCCCCAGACGAGCAGTACTTC; cdr3_aa: CASSQDSAPPDEQYF
j_call: TRBJ1-3; clone_size: -; v_call: TRBV5-1; d_call: TRBD1; cdr3_nt: TGCGCCAGCAGCACCGGACAGGGGGGCTCTGGAAACACCATATATTTT; cdr3_aa: CASSTGQGGSGNTIYF
j_call: TRBJ1-1; clone_size: -; v_call: TRBV4-1; d_call: -; cdr3_nt: TGCGCCAGCAGCCCCTACAGGGATGGGGCGGCTGAAGCTTTCTTT; cdr3_aa: CASSPYRDGAAEAFF
j_call: TRBJ2-7; clone_size: few; v_call: TRBV20-1; d_call: TRBD2; cdr3_nt: TGCAGTGCGTGGACTAGAAACTCCTACGAGCAGTACTTC; cdr3_aa: CSAWTRNSYEQYF
j_call: TRBJ2-1; clone_size: -; v_call: TRBV3-1; d_call: TRBD2; cdr3_nt: TGTGCCAGCAGCCAAAGCCTAGCGGGGCGTGCCTACAATGAGCAGTTCTTC; cdr3_aa: CASSQSLAGRAYNEQFF
j_call: TRBJ2-2; clone_size: few; v_call: TRBV4-2; d_call: -; cdr3_nt: TGTGCCAGCAGGATAGGCTTAGACTACGCCGGGGAGCTGTTTTTT; cdr3_aa: CASRIGLDYAGELFF
j_call: TRBJ1-2; clone_size: few; v_call: TRBV5-1; d_call: -; cdr3_nt: TGCGCCAGCAGCTTTGGAAGCCCACAAGGCTACACCTTC; cdr3_aa: CASSFGSPQGYTF
j_call: TRBJ2-3; clone_size: -; v_call: TRBV7-9; d_call: -; cdr3_nt: TGTGCCAGCAGCTTAGGGGGGAAGAGCACAGATACGCAGTATTTT; cdr3_aa: CASSLGGKSTDTQYF
j_call: TRBJ2-6; clone_size: many; v_call: TRBV12-3/TRBV12-4; d_call: TRBD2; cdr3_nt: TGTGCCAGCAGCCCCTCTCGGACTAGCGTCCCACCCCCCGGGGCCAACGTCCTGACTTTC; cdr3_aa: CASSPSRTSVPPPGANVLTF
j_call: TRBJ2-5; clone_size: -; v_call: TRBV20-1; d_call: -; cdr3_nt: TGCAGTGCTCAGGGACTTACGGAGACCCAGTACTTC; cdr3_aa: CSAQGLTETQYF
j_call: TRBJ2-3; clone_size: few; v_call: TRBV20-1; d_call: -; cdr3_nt: TGCAGTGCTAGAGTCCTTGGCACAGATACGCAGTATTTT; cdr3_aa: CSARVLGTDTQYF
j_call: TRBJ1-4; clone_size: -; v_call: TRBV7-9; d_call: -; cdr3_nt: TGTGCCAGCAGCGAAACACAGGGAGGGGATGAAAAACTGTTTTTT; cdr3_aa: CASSETQGGDEKLFF
j_call: TRBJ2-1; clone_size: many; v_call: TRBV9; d_call: TRBD2; cdr3_nt: TGTGCCAGCAGCATGATAGCGGGGAGGTGGGATGAGCAGTTCTTC; cdr3_aa: CASSMIAGRWDEQFF